This T cell receptor (beta chain) was retrieved from a study of somatic mutations in cytotoxic T cells in rheumatoid arthritis. Study background: Prior to any treatment and right after diagnosis, patient blood (over 29 ml EDTA) was drawn. Certain T-cell populations stained with V beta antibodies were FACS-sorted to nearly 100% purity, and V beta1+ cells were TCRB-sequenced. Study results and caveats: Per patient, the largest CD8+ clone was found to exceed 20% of CD8+ cells in about an eighth of the roughly 65 cases. The clonality of CD8+ T cells was not significantly different between rheumatoid arthritis patients and age-matched healthy controls.

This clone has more than one count but fewer than ten. Its target is not known. Germline CDR1 LNHDA, CDR2 SQIVND (reference sequence). V was cut by 8 bases and J by 4 bases, with 14 bases left in between. The CDR3 has 13 amino acids. TCRdb's table, derived via immunoSEQ multiplex PCR, lists solely in-frame clones and lacks some. The sample holds about 17,000 clones, almost 85% seen once. This receptor was identified in an adult with rheumatoid arthritis. Sequencing input: CD8+ T cells sorted from blood. The chain employs TRBV19 and TRBJ1-1; D may be TRBD1 (5 bases). The CDR3 coding sequence is TGTGCCAGTTTTGAGGGGATGGGCACTGAAGCTTTCTTT. This encodes CASFEGMGTEAFF.